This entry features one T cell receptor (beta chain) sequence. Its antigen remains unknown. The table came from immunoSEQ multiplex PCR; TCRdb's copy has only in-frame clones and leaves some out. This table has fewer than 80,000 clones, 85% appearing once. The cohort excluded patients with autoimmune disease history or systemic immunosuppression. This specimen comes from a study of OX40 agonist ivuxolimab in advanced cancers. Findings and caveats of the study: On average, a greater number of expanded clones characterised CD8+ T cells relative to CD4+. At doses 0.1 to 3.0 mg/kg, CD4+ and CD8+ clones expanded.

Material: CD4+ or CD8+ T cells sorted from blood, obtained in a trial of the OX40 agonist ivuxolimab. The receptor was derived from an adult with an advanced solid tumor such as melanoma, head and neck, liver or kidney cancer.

The CDR3 spells CASSPQSGGQAGELFF. For the CDR3, the DNA is TGTGCCAGCTCACCGCAGAGCGGGGGACAGGCCGGGGAGCTGTTTTTT. The V call is TRBV18, the J call TRBJ2-2, with D perhaps assigned TRBD1 or TRBD2 (8 bases each). Germline V gives CDR1 KGHSH, CDR2 LQKENI. With 3 bases removed from V and 6 bases from J, the gap between germline ends came to 17 bases. The CDR3 runs 16 residues.